This passage covers 22 T cell receptor beta chains from one sample sequenced in a study of spatial heterogeneity in lung cancer. Sample time point: sample taken at primary tumor resection. From the 5' RACE reads, TCRdb called clonotypes with MiXCR, one entry per CDR3 protein. This sample has 10,000 to 15,000 distinct CDR3 sequences, with less than 4.5% found just once. The sample consisted of PBMCs, taken at surgery. The source of these receptors is a male donor with early-stage non-small cell lung cancer.

In its sample, this clonotype was seen many times. The chain combines TRBV20-1 with TRBJ2-1, with 8 bases that match TRBD2. CDR1 DFQATT and CDR2 SNEGSKA come from the germline V gene (reference sequence). The trim removed 0 bases at V and 9 bases at J, leaving 7 bases unmatched. The CDR3 contains 14 residues. CDR3 coding DNA: TGCAGTGCTAGAGAGGAGCGGGGGAGGGGTGAGCAGTTCTTC. Residues: CSAREERGRGEQFF.

The table lists this clonotype with many counts. This chain connects TRBV4-3 to TRBJ2-1; D may correspond to TRBD1 or TRBD2 (5 bases each). This CDR3 contains 15 residues. Germline values: CDR1 LGHNA, CDR2 YSLEER. Deletions cut 4 bases from V and 7 bases from J, with 17 bases between. CDR3 in amino acids: CASSRPGGLLNEQFF. The CDR3 DNA reads as TGCGCCAGCAGCCGCCCTGGGGGATTGCTTAATGAGCAGTTCTTC.

The chain links TRBV27 to TRBJ2-7; no reliable D call. Trimming left V 6 bases short and J 0 bases short, with 6 bases between. The CDR3 length is 12 residues. From germline, CDR1 is MNHEY and CDR2 SMNVEV (reference sequence). This CDR3 is CASSPNSYEQYF. The DNA for the CDR3 is TGTGCCAGCAGCCCAAACTCCTACGAGCAGTACTTC.

In this sample, this clonotype turned up many times. The chain employs TRBV28 and TRBJ1-5; D call uncertain. The germline V gene has CDR1 MDHEN and CDR2 SYDVKM. The CDR3 loop spans 15 amino acids. With 4 bases removed from V and 0 bases from J, the gap between germline ends came to 10 bases. This chain's CDR3 is CASSSTGYSNQPQHF. The CDR3 DNA sequence: TGTGCCAGCAGTTCTACGGGGTATAGCAATCAGCCCCAGCATTTT.

At least ten counts were recorded for this clonotype. V usage is TRBV24-1 and J usage is TRBJ2-2; D ambiguous. The CDR3 is 13 residues long. Germline assignment: CDR1 KGHDR and CDR2 SFDVKD. Trimming left V 3 bases short and J 6 bases short, with 7 bases between. The CDR3: CATSDPSAGELFF. For the CDR3, the DNA is TGTGCCACCAGTGATCCATCGGCCGGGGAGCTGTTTTTT.

There are a few counts of this clonotype. The V gene is TRBV7-2, the J gene TRBJ1-3, with D tentatively TRBD1 (6 bases). V was clipped by 5 bases and J by 5 bases, with 7 bases between them. CDR1 and CDR2 from the germline V gene are SGHTA and FQGNSA. This CDR3 has 12 amino acids. CDR3 sequence reads: CASSDRRNTIYF. DNA for the CDR3: TGTGCCAGCAGCGACAGGCGAAACACCATATATTTT.

This clonotype occurred many times. The chain is built from TRBV6-5 and TRBJ1-5; 7 nucleotides match TRBD1. V shed 6 bases and J 3 bases; nucleotides not matched to a gene: 5. This CDR3 comprises 14 residues. Germline values: CDR1 MNHEY, CDR2 SVGAGI. Here the CDR3 DNA reads TGTGCCAGCAGCCGGGGACAGCTCAATCAGCCCCAGCATTTT. The encoded protein is CASSRGQLNQPQHF.

This clonotype was counted many times. The CDR3 spells CSVDVGVGKQFF. CDR3 nucleotide sequence: TGCAGCGTAGACGTCGGGGTAGGAAAGCAGTTCTTC. The V gene is TRBV29-1, the J gene TRBJ2-1; D is perhaps TRBD2 (5 bases). V lost 6 bases and J lost 11, with 17 bases in between. CDR1 SQVTM and CDR2 ANQGSEA come from the germline V gene. The CDR3 loop spans 12 amino acids.

This clonotype occurred many times. This sequence joins TRBV11-2 and TRBJ2-4; TRBD2 agrees at 13 bases. Germline assignment: CDR1 SGHAT and CDR2 FQNNGV. V lost 5 bases and J lost 9; bases outside the gene matches: 10. This CDR3 is 16 amino acids long. The chain's CDR3 is CASSHRTSGSNGIQYF. The CDR3, as DNA: TGTGCCAGCAGCCACCGGACTAGCGGGAGTAATGGCATTCAGTACTTC.

This clonotype was seen ten or more times. The V gene is TRBV28, the J gene TRBJ2-5, with 7 bases lining up with TRBD2. The V segment lost 3 bases and the J segment 5 bases; nucleotides outside the gene matches: 6. The V gene's germline CDR1 is MDHEN and CDR2 SYDVKM. The CDR3 loop spans 14 amino acids. In DNA, the CDR3 is TGTGCCAGCAGTTTCTCCGGGACTAAGGAGACCCAGTACTTC. Translation gives CASSFSGTKETQYF. The variable domain in full, with the rest retrieved from reference TRBV28 and TRBJ2-5, is DVKVTQSSRYLVKRTGEKVFLECVQDMDHENMFWYRQDPGLGLRLIYFSYDVKMKEKGDIPEGYSVSREKKERFSLILESASTNQTSMYLCASSFSGTKETQYFGPGTRLLVL.

Ten or more counts support this clonotype. The gene calls are TRBV20-1 and TRBJ2-1; TRBD2 matches 10 bases. Trimming cost V 6 bases and J 6 bases; bases outside gene matches: 8. The CDR3 has 14 amino acids. In germline, CDR1 is DFQATT, CDR2 SNEGSKA (reference sequence). CDR3 in amino acids: CSATGTSESNEQFF. CDR3 coding DNA: TGCAGTGCCACCGGGACTAGCGAATCCAATGAGCAGTTCTTC.

This clonotype was seen ten or more times. V and J are TRBV20-1 and TRBJ2-5, with 8 bases identical to TRBD2. V dropped 2 bases and J dropped 3; count of bases not matched to a gene: 5. Per germline, CDR1 DFQATT and CDR2 SNEGSKA (reference sequence). There are 14 residues in the CDR3. CDR3 DNA: TGCAGTGCTAGATCCCCGGGGGGGGAAGAGACCCAGTACTTC. As protein: CSARSPGGEETQYF.

This clonotype was counted at least ten times. The chain joins TRBV6-6 to TRBJ2-1, with 10 bases identical to TRBD2. Germline V gene data show CDR1 as MNHNY and CDR2 as SVGAGI (reference sequence). V trimming: 7 bases; J trimming: 1 base; junction bases outside the gene matches: 16. The CDR3 extends over 19 amino acids. In DNA form, the CDR3 reads TGTGCCAGCAAGCGGGGGGGACAGTTCTCAGGGGCGTCCTACAATGAGCAGTTCTTC. It specifies CASKRGGQFSGASYNEQFF.

The sample holds many counts of this clonotype. The CDR3 DNA reads as TGTGCCAGCAGCTTCGGGACTAGTTTTGAGCAGTTCTTC. This translates into CASSFGTSFEQFF. The chain employs TRBV11-2 and TRBJ2-1, with 8 positions matching TRBD2. The CDR3 is 13 residues long. Germline values: CDR1 SGHAT, CDR2 FQNNGV. The V segment lost 3 bases and the J segment 9 bases; nucleotides outside the gene matches: 4. The whole variable domain, filled in from reference TRBV11-2 and TRBJ2-1, reads EAGVAQSPRYKIIEKRQSVAFWCNPISGHATLYWYQQILGQGPKLLIQFQNNGVVDDSQLPKDRFSAERLKGVDSTLKIQPAKLEDSAVYLCASSFGTSFEQFFGPGTRLTVL.

This clonotype came up many times. The V gene is TRBV7-2, the J gene TRBJ1-5; D gene uncertain. The V end lost 3 bases, the J end lost 3 bases, and 12 bases lay between the germline ends. Looked up from germline, CDR1 is SGHTA and CDR2 is FQGNSA. CDR3 length: 15 residues. Here the CDR3 reads CASSFRFGSNQPQHF. In nucleotides, the CDR3 is TGTGCCAGCAGCTTCCGGTTTGGATCCAATCAGCCCCAGCATTTT.

The rearrangement joins TRBV7-2 to TRBJ2-7; D uncertain. The CDR3 extends over 14 amino acids. Trimming removed 1 base at V and 2 bases at J, with 9 bases between. Per the germline V gene, CDR1 is SGHTA and CDR2 is FQGNSA. The CDR3 spells CASSLVQSTYEQYF. The CDR3 DNA follows: TGTGCCAGCAGCTTAGTACAGAGTACCTACGAGCAGTACTTC.

The chain joins TRBV5-5 to TRBJ2-7, with no clear D. The CDR3 contains 14 residues. Germline lookup yields CDR1 SGHKS and CDR2 YYEKEE (reference sequence). V lost 1 base to trimming and J lost 1 base, with 9 bases between them. The CDR3 DNA sequence: TGTGCCAGCAGCTTGTTATTTCCGTCCTACGAGCAGTACTTC. Translated: CASSLLFPSYEQYF. Together with reference TRBV5-5 and TRBJ2-7, the CDR3 gives the full variable domain: DAGVTQSPTHLIKTRGQQVTLRCSPISGHKSVSWYQQVLGQGPQFIFQYYEKEERGRGNFPDRFSARQFPNYSSELNVNALLLGDSALYLCASSLLFPSYEQYFGPGTRLTVT.

By sample fraction, this clonotype is medium-sized. The gene calls are TRBV9 and TRBJ2-5; TRBD1 is a possible D gene (5 bases). Trimming took off 6 bases at V and 2 bases at J, with 14 bases between the two ends. Germline CDR1 reads SGDLS; CDR2 reads YYNGEE. CDR3 length equals 14 residues. CDR3 DNA sequence: TGTGCCAGCACCAGGGCGCCAGGTCAAGAGACCCAGTACTTC. Encoded protein: CASTRAPGQETQYF.

This clonotype was seen many times. The V call is TRBV6-2 or TRBV6-3, the J call TRBJ2-1; 9 positions match TRBD2. CDR1 is MNHEY, CDR2 SVGEGT, per germline. The CDR3 has 18 amino acids. Germline trimming cut 0 bases from V and 8 bases from J; bases unmatched to any gene: 14. CDR3 nucleotide sequence: TGTGCCAGCAGTTACTCTAGCAAATGGTTAGCGGGAGCCCATGAGCAGTTCTTC. The encoded protein is CASSYSSKWLAGAHEQFF.

For the CDR3, the DNA is TGTGCCAGCAGGACCGACAGGGGCTTTGTGGACGAGCAGTACTTC. Its protein is CASRTDRGFVDEQYF. The chain joins TRBV7-9 to TRBJ2-7; 8 bases fit TRBD1. Germline assignment: CDR1 SEHNR and CDR2 FQNEAQ (reference sequence). The CDR3 loop spans 15 amino acids. V lost 6 bases and J lost 5; bases outside the gene matches: 12. Full variable domain (remainder filled in from reference TRBV7-9 and TRBJ2-7): DTGVSQNPRHKITKRGQNVTFRCDPISEHNRLYWYRQTLGQGPEFLTYFQNEAQLEKSRLLSDRFSAERPKGSFSTLEIQRTEQGDSAMYLCASRTDRGFVDEQYFGPGTRLTVT.

This clonotype was found many times. This chain connects TRBV20-1 to TRBJ2-7; the D is unclear. Germline V gene sequence: CDR1 DFQATT, CDR2 SNEGSKA (reference sequence). The ends were cut back, 6 bases at V and 6 bases at J, with 12 bases in the middle. The CDR3 has 11 residues. The CDR3 DNA sequence: TGCAGTGCGGGCTCGGCGGCCGAGCAGTACTTC. Protein product: CSAGSAAEQYF.

This clonotype has a count of ten or more. The junction does not match germline at one end; this may be a read error. V gene TRBV9 combines with J gene TRBJ1-2; D might be TRBD1 (6 bases). This CDR3 spans 11 amino acids. The germline gives CDR1 SGDLS, CDR2 YYNGEE. The CDR3 nucleotides are TGTGCCAGCAGCGCCCGACAGGAGATGTTCTTC. Residues: CASSARQEMFF.